This T cell receptor (beta chain) is from a study of blood T cell repertoires in COVID-19. Study information: Samples of COVID-19 (acute and convalescent) were obtained from the United States, Italy and Spain. Nucleic acid was either cDNA or gDNA, and it came from T cells, B-cell-depleted T cells, or PBMCs.

This clone was detected only a few times. In the authors' workflow: By means of reference gene primer amplification, nucleated cell counts were estimated. This table comes from immunoSEQ multiplex PCR, and its TCRdb copy is limited to in-frame clones, with some not included. The V and J calls and the clone size are those of that table, but D and trimming were determined from the DNA. There are more than 150,000 clones in the sample; 85% to 90% occur only once, and around 12% lies in the top ten. The clonotype originates from a woman between 70 and 85 years old with COVID-19, enrolled during active disease. Sequences were obtained from peripheral blood.

CDR3: CAISRGQDTEAFF. The CDR3 DNA sequence: TGTGCCATCAGTAGGGGGCAGGACACTGAAGCTTTCTTT. The rearrangement uses TRBV10-3 and TRBJ1-1; 7 nucleotides align to TRBD1. Unmatched junction bases numbered 3, after V lost 5 bases and J lost 3 bases. Looked up from germline, CDR1 is ENHRY and CDR2 is SYGVKD. This CDR3 contains 13 residues.